These T cell receptor beta chains were read from a single sample in a study. TCRdb analysed the RT-PCR reads with MiXCR anew, one entry per CDR3 protein. The data show almost 700,000 distinct CDR3 sequences, with approximately 14% seen just once and about 3.6% held by the top ten. The sequenced sample was memory CD4+ T cells from blood. Receptors originate from a female donor in good health, serving as a healthy control. Both conserved end residues are part of each CDR3. The order of the fields is CDR3 DNA, CDR3 protein, V gene, D gene, clone size, J gene. A D gene is named only where the DNA matches it firmly. Only part of the rows carry a size: once, few, many, or a class if the clone is expanded.

TGCAGTGCCTCGGGACAGAACCAGGGAGCTTTCTTT,CSASGQNQGAFF,TRBV20-1,TRBD1,NA,TRBJ1-1
TGTGCCAGCAGCTTAGAGGGACCGCTGAGCGCCGAGCAGTACTTC,CASSLEGPLSAEQYF,TRBV7-8,NA,NA,TRBJ2-7
TGTGCCAGCAGCTTGACTAGCGGGGTATCCGAGCAGTACTTC,CASSLTSGVSEQYF,TRBV7-9,TRBD2,few,TRBJ2-7
TGCAGTGCTAGAGTCCGAGTGGATGGGGTGGATTCACCCCTCCACTTT,CSARVRVDGVDSPLHF,TRBV20-1,NA,few,TRBJ1-6
TGTGCCAGCTCACCGACCAATAGCGGGAGGGCCGAAGATACGCAGTATTTT,CASSPTNSGRAEDTQYF,TRBV18,TRBD2,few,TRBJ2-3
TGCAGCGTGGCGGGGGGGGGCCCGACGAGAAACTATGGCTACACCTTC,CSVAGGGPTRNYGYTF,TRBV29-1,NA,many,TRBJ1-2
TGCAGTGCTACCAACCGAGTAGCGGGAGTCTACGGGGAGCTGTTTTTT,CSATNRVAGVYGELFF,TRBV20-1,TRBD2,NA,TRBJ2-2
TGTGCCAGTGCGAGAAGCACAGATACGCAGTATTTT,CASARSTDTQYF,TRBV12-3/TRBV12-4,NA,few,TRBJ2-3
TGTGCCAGCAGCGTAGAGACAGGCCGTGAAGCTTTCTTT,CASSVETGREAFF,TRBV9,NA,few,TRBJ1-1
TGTGCCAGCAGGGCATTGGGCGGCGAGCAGTACTTC,CASRALGGEQYF,TRBV7-2,NA,once,TRBJ2-7
TGTGCCAGCAGACAAACCGGGACACACAACTATGGCTACACCTTC,CASRQTGTHNYGYTF,TRBV3-1,NA,NA,TRBJ1-2
TGTGCCAGCAGCTCGACAGGCGGTGGAAACACCATATATTTT,CASSSTGGGNTIYF,TRBV11-2,NA,many,TRBJ1-3
TGTGCCAGCCAGGTTAGCGGGAGAAGGACAGATACGCAGTATTTT,CASQVSGRRTDTQYF,TRBV7-2,TRBD2,many,TRBJ2-3
TGCAGCACCAGGTCAAACTCCTACGAGCAGTACTTC,CSTRSNSYEQYF,TRBV29-1,NA,few,TRBJ2-7
TGTGCCAGCAGACCCCCGACAGGTCACAGCAATCAGCCCCAGCATTTT,CASRPPTGHSNQPQHF,TRBV6-6,NA,NA,TRBJ1-5